This T cell receptor beta chain is from a study of cytomegalovirus exposure and HLA in healthy donors. Study details: Falling in the Caucasian-associated ancestry cluster were approximately 86% of around 370 genotyped donors. Overall study results and limits: Presence/absence analyses supposed approximately even sequencing depth among donors.

V lost 2 bases, J lost 3 bases, and 11 bases lay in between. From germline, CDR1 is KGHSH and CDR2 LQKENI. CDR3 length: 14 residues. Notes on this clone: Its antigen is unidentified.

The PCR had 60 Vbeta and 13 Jbeta primers. Sequencing used immunoSEQ multiplex PCR; TCRdb keeps in-frame clones, though not all of them. Reported are fewer than 130,000 clones; the ten largest clones contain roughly 0.64%. The chain couples TRBV18 to TRBJ2-7, with a tentative D call TRBD1 (5 bases). The TCR sequence derives from a man aged 45-65 years in good health and CMV-seronegative. Sequenced material: PBMCs. CDR3 nucleotides: TGTGCCAGCTCACCAGGACATAATTTCTACGAGCAGTACTTC. This translates into CASSPGHNFYEQYF.